Below are 28 T cell receptor beta chains sequenced from a single sample in a study of Ad26.COV2.S vaccination and SARS-CoV-2 variants. Sequenced by immunoSEQ multiplex PCR; TCRdb stores in-frame clones only, minus some. Among about 480,000 clones listed, roughly 89% were seen once. Indicated treatment: some 20 received Ad26.COV2.S at low or high dose, single or two shots; roughly 5 received placebo; per-sample allocation not given. On day 63 after the first injection, vaccine and placebo recipients gave samples. Source: peripheral blood, taken in a trial of Ad26.COV2.S vaccine versus placebo. The source is a person aged 18-65 years who received the Ad26.COV2.S COVID-19 vaccine or a placebo.

The chain carries TRBV6-6 and TRBJ2-7; 11 nucleotides match TRBD2. This CDR3 has 15 amino acids. The V gene's germline CDR1 is MNHNY and CDR2 SVGAGI (reference sequence). Trimming removed 6 bases from V and 4 bases from J; junction bases left unmatched: 8. The CDR3 DNA reads as TGTGCCAGCAGATTAGGCGGGACTAGCGGATACGAGCAGTACTTC. It specifies CASRLGGTSGYEQYF.

The chain carries TRBV4-3 and TRBJ2-7; 9 bases agree with TRBD2. Trimming at V came to 7 bases and at J to 1 base, leaving 8 bases not matched to a gene. The CDR3 is made up of 15 amino acids. From germline, CDR1 is LGHNA and CDR2 YSLEER. The DNA for the CDR3 is TGCGCCAGCACCTCCTCGACTAGCGGATCCTACGAGCAGTACTTC. This translates into CASTSSTSGSYEQYF.

This clone has more than one count but fewer than ten. The chain's CDR3 is CASSLNAGSNTGELFF. The CDR3 DNA sequence: TGTGCCAGCAGCTTAAACGCAGGCTCAAACACCGGGGAGCTGTTTTTT. The chain employs TRBV7-9 and TRBJ2-2; no firm D call. This CDR3 region has 16 residues. Trimming removed 2 bases at V and 2 bases at J, with 12 bases between. Germline V CDR1 and CDR2: SEHNR, FQNEAQ (reference sequence).

V gene TRBV7-6 combines with J gene TRBJ1-4, with 7 positions matching TRBD1. The germline V gene encodes CDR1 SGHVS and CDR2 FNYEAQ. CDR3 length equals 14 residues. J gave up 5 bases and V 3 bases, and 3 bases lay outside the gene matches. The DNA of the CDR3 is TGTGCCAGCAGCTTGGGACAGCAGAATGAAAAACTGTTTTTT. Translated, it gives CASSLGQQNEKLFF.

The rearrangement links TRBV27 to TRBJ2-7; no clear D. The V end lost 2 bases, the J end lost 7 bases, and 3 bases lay between the germline ends. The CDR3 length is 10 residues. The germline V gene encodes CDR1 MNHEY and CDR2 SMNVEV (reference sequence). This CDR3 reads CASSLREQYF. The CDR3 DNA sequence: TGTGCCAGCAGTTTACGGGAGCAGTACTTC.

V gene TRBV11-2 combines with J gene TRBJ2-2; 7 bases match TRBD1. The CDR3 covers 14 residues. Losses at the gene ends were 5 bases for V and 7 bases for J; bases not matched to a gene: 7. The germline gives CDR1 SGHAT, CDR2 FQNNGV. The CDR3 DNA follows: TGTGCCAGCAGCCCGAACAGGGGTGTCGGGGAGCTGTTTTTT. Residues: CASSPNRGVGELFF.

The V call is TRBV25-1, the J call TRBJ1-4, with D possibly TRBD1 on 5 matching bases. The CDR3 consists of 15 residues. V lost 2 bases, J lost 8 bases, and 15 bases lay in between. Germline V CDR1 and CDR2: MGHDK, SYGVNS. For the CDR3, the DNA is TGTGCCAGCAGTGAACGGCTCGGGGGAGGGGAAAAACTGTTTTTT. Its protein product is CASSERLGGGEKLFF.

In its sample, this clone was seen once. J is TRBJ1-3 and V is TRBV7-2, with TRBD1 as a possible D gene (5 bases). Germline lookup yields CDR1 SGHTA and CDR2 FQGNSA. This CDR3 has 15 residues. Trimming shortened V by 5 bases and J by 0 bases, and 11 bases separated the two germline ends. CDR3 DNA sequence: TGTGCCAGCAGCCCAGACAGTGCCTCTGGAAACACCATATATTTT. It encodes CASSPDSASGNTIYF.

The gene calls are TRBV27 and TRBJ1-1; D not resolved. The CDR3 extends over 14 amino acids. Germline loops: CDR1 MNHEY, CDR2 SMNVEV (reference sequence). Trimming shortened V by 6 bases and J by 4 bases, and 15 bases separated the two germline ends. CDR3 protein: CASSHGPASTEAFF. CDR3 DNA sequence: TGTGCCAGCAGCCACGGACCCGCGTCCACTGAAGCTTTCTTT.

A single count supports this clone. The rearrangement uses TRBV28 and TRBJ2-1; a possible D gene is TRBD2 (6 bases). In germline, CDR1 is MDHEN, CDR2 SYDVKM. Trimming cost V 3 bases and J 5 bases, with 14 bases left between them. CDR3 size: 15 residues. CDR3 sequence reads: CASSFAGLDNNEQFF. The CDR3 region has the DNA TGTGCCAGCAGTTTTGCGGGACTGGATAACAATGAGCAGTTCTTC.

To note about this clone: The identical CDR3 is also encoded by other nucleotide sequences in the sample. The gene calls are TRBV12-3 or TRBV12-4 and TRBJ1-1, with 7 bases that match TRBD1. The V gene end was trimmed by 6 bases and the J gene end by 4 bases; junction bases not matched to a gene: 5. CDR3 size: 13 residues. Here the CDR3 DNA reads TGTGCCAGCAGCCTAACAGGGGTCACTGAAGCTTTCTTT. This translates into CASSLTGVTEAFF.

This rearrangement joins TRBV10-3 to TRBJ2-7; 9 nucleotides align to TRBD1. The CDR3 sequence is 16 residues long. After removal of 0 bases from V and 2 bases from J, the junction contained 5 bases not matched to a gene. Germline loops: CDR1 ENHRY, CDR2 SYGVKD. Written as DNA, the CDR3 is TGTGCCATCAGTGAGTCGGGGGGACAGGGTGCCTACGAGCAGTACTTC. Encoded protein: CAISESGGQGAYEQYF.

The chain uses TRBV3-1 (or the pseudogene TRBV3-2) and TRBJ2-3, with 10 bases matching TRBD1. The germline V gene encodes CDR1 LGHDT and CDR2 YNNKEL (reference sequence). There are 15 residues in the CDR3. The V gene end was trimmed by 4 bases and the J gene end by 5 bases; junction bases not matched to a gene: 6. CDR3 nucleotides: TGTGCCAGCAGCCGCCGGACAGGGGGGAAAGATACGCAGTATTTT. This encodes CASSRRTGGKDTQYF.

V gene TRBV19 combines with J gene TRBJ2-7, with 8 bases that match TRBD1. V dropped 7 bases and J dropped 1; count of bases not matched to a gene: 12. This CDR3 spans 16 amino acids. CDR1 is LNHDA and CDR2 is SQIVND in the germline V gene (reference sequence). In nucleotides, the CDR3 is TGTGCCAGTACGGGGCCGGGAACAGGGGGGTCCTACGAGCAGTACTTC. Translated: CASTGPGTGGSYEQYF.

The V call is TRBV27, the J call TRBJ2-7; D call uncertain. CDR1 and CDR2 from the germline V gene are MNHEY and SMNVEV (reference sequence). The CDR3 sequence is 12 residues long. Trimming shortened V by 4 bases and J by 2 bases, and 6 bases separated the two germline ends. The CDR3 is CASSSSPYEQYF. In DNA, the CDR3 is TGTGCCAGCAGTTCGTCACCCTACGAGCAGTACTTC.

V gene TRBV5-1 combines with J gene TRBJ1-1; 7 bases agree with TRBD1. The trim removed 4 bases at V and 0 bases at J, leaving 3 bases unmatched. The CDR3 is made up of 14 amino acids. Germline CDR1 reads SGHRS; CDR2 reads YFSETQ. The DNA for the CDR3 is TGCGCCAGCAGCGCGGGACAGATGAACACTGAAGCTTTCTTT. Protein sequence: CASSAGQMNTEAFF.

V usage is TRBV7-2 and J usage is TRBJ1-1, with D possibly TRBD1 on 5 matching bases. There are 13 residues in the CDR3. CDR1 SGHTA and CDR2 FQGNSA come from the germline V gene. V was clipped by 3 bases and J by 4 bases, with 9 bases between them. The CDR3 is CASSLVGTTEAFF. The CDR3 region has the DNA TGTGCCAGCAGCTTGGTGGGGACCACTGAAGCTTTCTTT.

The gene calls are TRBV28 and TRBJ2-3, with TRBD2 as a possible D gene (6 bases). This CDR3 contains 15 residues. V dropped 4 bases and J dropped 2 bases, with 13 bases sitting between them. Germline V CDR1 and CDR2: MDHEN, SYDVKM. CDR3: CASSSSTSFTDTQYF. The CDR3 DNA is TGTGCCAGCAGTTCCTCTACTAGCTTCACAGATACGCAGTATTTT.

In its sample, this clone was seen once. The chain uses TRBV7-9 and TRBJ2-7, with D maybe TRBD1 (6 bases). Germline V gives CDR1 SEHNR, CDR2 FQNEAQ (reference sequence). The V end lost 3 bases, the J end lost 0 bases, and 12 bases lay between the germline ends. The CDR3 is 15 amino acids. CDR3 nucleotide sequence: TGTGCCAGCAGCTTGTCGACAGGCTTCTCCTACGAGCAGTACTTC. Its protein product is CASSLSTGFSYEQYF.

The table lists this clone with a count of one. In nucleotides, the CDR3 is TGCGCCAGCAGCTTGGCGCCGGGAGGGCTCGGGGGAGATACGCAGTATTTT. This codes for CASSLAPGGLGGDTQYF. The gene calls are TRBV5-1 and TRBJ2-3; TRBD2 agrees at 8 bases. The CDR3 is 17 amino acids. Germline V lookup: CDR1 SGHRS, CDR2 YFSETQ. The junction had 11 bases not matched to a gene; V was cut back by 0 bases and J by 5 bases.

This chain uses TRBV27 with TRBJ2-7; D not certain. Germline CDR1 and CDR2: MNHEY and SMNVEV (reference sequence). This CDR3 region has 16 residues. V was shortened by 2 bases and J by 2 bases, with 16 bases between the two germline ends. The CDR3 region is CASSLSRGSLAYEQYF. Here the CDR3 DNA reads TGTGCCAGCAGTTTAAGCCGAGGATCTTTAGCCTACGAGCAGTACTTC.

This clone appeared a single time. This rearrangement joins TRBV29-1 to TRBJ2-1; 9 positions match TRBD1. CDR1 is SQVTM, CDR2 ANQGSEA, per germline. V shed 1 base and J 8 bases; nucleotides not matched to a gene: 9. The CDR3 runs 15 residues. The CDR3 loop reads CSVEVGTGLKDEQFF. CDR3 DNA sequence: TGCAGCGTTGAAGTTGGGACAGGGCTTAAAGATGAGCAGTTCTTC.

The chain links TRBV6-4 to TRBJ2-5; D remains ambiguous. CDR1 and CDR2 from the germline V gene are MRHNA and SNTAGT. CDR3 size: 15 residues. Trimming stripped 10 bases from V and 1 base from J, with 19 bases between. The CDR3 DNA sequence: TGTGCCATAGTCCAGGTGAGTGGTACCCAAGAGACCCAGTACTTC. Amino acid sequence: CAIVQVSGTQETQYF.

The genes are TRBV4-2 and TRBJ2-1; TRBD2 matches 10 bases. This CDR3 spans 15 amino acids. CDR1 is LGHNA and CDR2 is YNFKEQ in the germline V gene. J gave up 8 bases and V 1 base, and 5 bases lay outside the gene matches. CDR3 nucleotides: TGTGCCAGCAGCCAAGCTAGCGGGAGAGATTATGAGCAGTTCTTC. It encodes CASSQASGRDYEQFF.

A few counts support this clone. The chain is built from TRBV7-9 and TRBJ2-7; 7 bases match TRBD1. CDR1 is SEHNR and CDR2 is FQNEAQ in the germline V gene (reference sequence). J lost 3 bases, V lost 9 bases, and 8 bases had no gene match. This CDR3 spans 13 amino acids. CDR3 residues: CASWTGGDYEQYF. DNA of the CDR3: TGTGCCAGTTGGACAGGTGGAGACTACGAGCAGTACTTC.

The chain combines TRBV29-1 with TRBJ2-5; 7 bases are a match to TRBD1. The V and J ends lost 6 bases and 0 bases, in that order; junction bases with no gene match: 4. The CDR3 has 13 amino acids. Germline loops: CDR1 SQVTM, CDR2 ANQGSEA. The CDR3 nucleotides are TGCAGCGTACTAGGGACAGACCAAGAGACCCAGTACTTC. It encodes CSVLGTDQETQYF.

V gene TRBV16 combines with J gene TRBJ1-2; a weak D match, TRBD1 (5 bases). This CDR3 is built from 14 residues. Trimming left V 0 bases short and J 8 bases short, with 13 bases between. The V gene's germline CDR1 is KGHSY and CDR2 FQNENV. CDR3 loop: CASSQSSVGDGYTF. The CDR3, as DNA: TGTGCCAGCAGCCAATCGTCCGTAGGGGACGGCTACACCTTC.

This clone turned up a few times. The CDR3 nucleotides are TGTGCCAGTCGTACTAGCGGGCGATACAATGAGCAGTTCTTC. Protein: CASRTSGRYNEQFF. The V call is TRBV6-5, the J call TRBJ2-1, with TRBD2 matching 9 bases. The CDR3 runs 14 residues. J was trimmed by 4 bases and V by 9 bases; bases with no gene match: 7. The germline CDR1 and CDR2 sequences are MNHEY and SVGAGI.